This T cell receptor beta chain was found in a study of human T cells and chemical hapten exposure. This clonotype occurred a few times. Its antigen is not known. Study-level points and caveats: Unchanged with DPC sensitization were TCRs above 1 in 1000 frequency.

The CDR3 loop spans 14 amino acids. V shed 0 bases and J shed 4 bases, with 9 bases lying between them. The germline V gene has CDR1 LGHNA and CDR2 YNFKEQ. Time point: patch test 1, 2 weeks after DPC sensitization. Treatment reported: therapeutic diphenylcyclopropenone sensitization with weekly scalp DPC. Alopecia patients deemed DPC-suitable, aged 18 to 70, excluding pregnancy. Using its own MiXCR run on the RACE reads, TCRdb lists one record per CDR3 protein. The sample contains approximately 340,000 distinct CDR3 sequences, about 7% of which appear only once. This receptor was obtained from a woman between 18 and 30 years old with alopecia areata. Some clones in this sample may be carry-over from other donors' samples. The genes are TRBV4-2 and TRBJ1-2; D is unresolved. Here the sequenced sample was whole blood, taken in connection with sensitization to the hapten diphenylcyclopropenone (DPC). The CDR3 sequence: CASSQDNSFYGYTF. CDR3 bases: TGTGCCAGCAGCCAAGATAACAGCTTCTATGGCTACACCTTC.